This T cell receptor beta chain was identified during a study of preoperative IRX-2 immunotherapy in early breast cancer (dated 2019 in TCRdb). The sample's treatment or condition label, in plain terms: preoperative locoregional IRX-2 cytokine immunotherapy. The samples were obtained from a phase Ib study that tested preoperative, locoregional IRX-2 cytokine immunotherapy designed to prime immune responses. Donors were patients with early-stage breast cancer who received IRX-2 before surgery. This clone was recorded once. Which antigen it targets is not known. The input lacks base qualities; no much larger clone sits a single base away. The receptor library was made with the immunoSEQ multiplex PCR assay. TCRdb retrieved this table from immuneACCESS and kept in-frame rearrangements only. Not all clones are present; in checked studies, unresolved V genes account for under half, and no reason is known for the remainder. In all, the sample holds 90,000 to 100,000 clones, and about nine tenths of those were seen once. Clones ranked in the top ten supply around 2% of the sample.

V is trimmed back by 5 bases and J by 8 bases, and the junction contains 11 bases that no gene match accounts for. The germline V gene sets CDR1 to SGHVS and CDR2 to FNYEAQ. CDR3 length: 14 amino acids, cysteine to phenylalanine. Just the 42-base CDR3 DNA is kept, in frame starting at base 1. The TCR sequence derives from a human donor with breast cancer. The chain is assembled from TRBV7-6 and TRBJ1-2; 7 bases in the junction line up with TRBD1. The starting material was tumor tissue, obtained after IRX-2 immunotherapy. The CDR3 protein sequence reads: CASSLIQGVYGYTF. DNA sequence: TGTGCCAGCAGCCTGATTCAGGGGGTTTACGGCTACACCTTC.